Each of the 27 T cell receptor beta chains below was sequenced from the same sample in a study of Ad26.COV2.S vaccination and SARS-CoV-2 variants. The treatment here: 15 to 20 received Ad26.COV2.S at low or high dose, single or two shots; roughly five received placebo; per-sample allocation not given. Sampling occurred on day 63 after the first vaccine or placebo injection. Method: immunoSEQ multiplex PCR; TCRdb's copy keeps in-frame clones and lacks some. The sample lists around 340,000 clones, about 87% seen once, with around 5.8% in the top ten. The sequencing used peripheral blood, collected in a trial of Ad26.COV2.S vaccine versus placebo. These receptors came from a person between 18 and 60 years old who received the Ad26.COV2.S COVID-19 vaccine or a placebo.

The chain is built from TRBV27 and TRBJ2-7, with D unresolved. Trimming pared 4 bases from V and 6 bases from J, leaving 16 bases between. From germline, CDR1 is MNHEY and CDR2 SMNVEV (reference sequence). CDR3 length: 14 residues. As DNA, the CDR3 is TGTGCCAGCAGTTCCTACAGAGGTTGGGGCGAGCAGTACTTC. Protein: CASSSYRGWGEQYF.

V is TRBV19 and J is TRBJ1-6, with TRBD1 as a possible D gene (6 bases). Germline assignment: CDR1 LNHDA and CDR2 SQIVND (reference sequence). The CDR3 totals 13 residues. V lost 10 bases and J 7 bases, leaving 14 bases between the germline ends. CDR3 protein: CATRTGRNSPLHF. Here the CDR3 DNA reads TGTGCCACCAGAACAGGGAGAAATTCACCCCTCCACTTT.

The rearrangement joins TRBV4-3 to TRBJ1-2, with a weak D call TRBD1 (6 bases). Per the germline V gene, CDR1 is LGHNA and CDR2 is YSLEER. Trimming cost V 0 bases and J 1 base, with 9 bases left between them. The CDR3 length is 15 residues. DNA for the CDR3: TGCGCCAGCAGCCAAGAGATACAGGGTAACTATGGCTACACCTTC. This codes for CASSQEIQGNYGYTF.

The rearrangement uses TRBV5-1 and TRBJ2-2; 8 bases match TRBD1. Germline CDR1 is SGHRS and CDR2 is YFSETQ. V shed 1 base and J 2 bases; nucleotides not matched to a gene: 4. This CDR3 region has 16 residues. The CDR3 DNA reads as TGCGCCAGCAGCTTGTTGACAGGGGCAAACACCGGGGAGCTGTTTTTT. This gives the protein CASSLLTGANTGELFF.

The chain couples TRBV5-6 to TRBJ2-3; 9 bases match TRBD2. Unmatched junction bases numbered 3, after V lost 0 bases and J lost 1 base. Germline V CDR1 and CDR2: SGHDT, YYEEEE. The CDR3 spans 16 residues. CDR3 sequence: CASSLVQRGGTDTQYF. CDR3 coding DNA: TGTGCCAGCAGCTTGGTACAGCGGGGGGGCACAGATACGCAGTATTTT.

V usage is TRBV2 and J usage is TRBJ2-5; 8 positions agree with TRBD1. The ends lost 6 bases at V and 5 bases at J; junction bases unmatched: 8. Looked up from germline, CDR1 is SNHLY and CDR2 is FYNNEI. This CDR3 is 14 amino acids long. CDR3 coding DNA: TGTGCCAGCAGCGCGACAGGGGCTTGGGAGACCCAGTACTTC. Its translation: CASSATGAWETQYF.

The gene calls are TRBV9 and TRBJ2-7; TRBD2 is a possible D gene (5 bases). The CDR3 spans 17 residues. The V end lost 3 bases, the J end lost 2 bases, and 21 bases lay between the germline ends. Germline V gives CDR1 SGDLS, CDR2 YYNGEE. The CDR3 nucleotides read TGTGCCAGCAGCGCAAATCCCGAAGCTAGCATGACCTACGAGCAGTACTTC. Protein product: CASSANPEASMTYEQYF.

The chain joins TRBV30 to TRBJ1-1; 7 nucleotides match TRBD1. The length of the CDR3 is 15 residues. CDR1 and CDR2 (germline): GTSNPN, SVGIG (reference sequence). Trimming cost V 3 bases and J 1 base; bases outside gene matches: 8. CDR3 sequence (DNA): TGTGCCTGGAGGAGTCGGGACAGCCCGAACACTGAAGCTTTCTTT. Its translation is CAWRSRDSPNTEAFF.

This chain joins TRBV18 and TRBJ2-5, with D perhaps given as TRBD1 or TRBD2 (5 bases each). CDR3 length: 15 residues. V lost 1 base to trimming and J lost 1 base, with 10 bases between them. Germline-derived CDR1 and CDR2 are KGHSH and LQKENI. For the CDR3, the DNA is TGTGCCAGCTCACCACAGCCGGGACCCCAAGAGACCCAGTACTTC. Its translation is CASSPQPGPQETQYF.

The chain couples TRBV4-2 to TRBJ2-4, with D hard to call. Trimming took 4 bases from V and 0 from J, leaving 16 bases between them. CDR1 is LGHNA, CDR2 YNFKEQ, per germline. This CDR3 spans 17 amino acids. The CDR3 loop reads CASSRYGLSEAKNIQYF. The DNA of the CDR3 is TGTGCCAGCAGCCGCTACGGGCTCTCTGAAGCCAAAAACATTCAGTACTTC.

The gene calls are TRBV28 and TRBJ1-4, with 7 bases identical to TRBD1. Per germline, CDR1 MDHEN and CDR2 SYDVKM. This CDR3 comprises 14 residues. Trimming cost V 6 bases and J 6 bases; bases outside gene matches: 7. The CDR3 nucleotides read TGTGCCAGCAGGGGGGCCCAGGGGGATGAAAAACTGTTTTTT. This codes for CASRGAQGDEKLFF.

V gene TRBV27 combines with J gene TRBJ1-4, with D tentatively TRBD1 (6 bases). CDR1 is MNHEY, CDR2 SMNVEV, per germline (reference sequence). Trimming took 7 bases from V and 0 from J, leaving 15 bases between them. This CDR3 has 16 amino acids. The CDR3 protein is CASTAGVGATNEKLFF. Here the CDR3 DNA reads TGTGCCAGCACAGCAGGGGTCGGGGCAACTAATGAAAAACTGTTTTTT.

This chain joins TRBV5-1 and TRBJ1-3, with a weak D call TRBD1 (5 bases). Per germline, CDR1 SGHRS and CDR2 YFSETQ. Trimming cost V 0 bases and J 1 base, with 11 bases left between them. CDR3 length: 16 residues. The CDR3 protein is CASSLDTGASGNTIYF. The CDR3 DNA reads TGCGCCAGCAGCTTGGATACAGGAGCTTCTGGAAACACCATATATTTT. Filled out from reference TRBV5-1 and TRBJ1-3, the complete variable domain reads KAGVTQTPRYLIKTRGQQVTLSCSPISGHRSVSWYQQTPGQGLQFLFEYFSETQRNKGNFPGRFSGRQFSNSRSEMNVSTLELGDSALYLCASSLDTGASGNTIYFGEGSWLTVV.

This chain uses TRBV15 with TRBJ1-2, with a tentative D call TRBD1 (6 bases). With 2 bases removed from V and 6 bases from J, the gap between germline ends came to 16 bases. CDR1 and CDR2 (germline): LNHNV, YYDKDF (reference sequence). The CDR3 runs to 15 residues. In DNA, the CDR3 is TGTGCCACCAGCAGACCCCCCGGGACATCGAATGGCTACACCTTC. The encoded protein is CATSRPPGTSNGYTF.

This chain's CDR3 is CASSSGLAGPSGANVLTF. CDR3 DNA: TGTGCCAGCAGCTCTGGACTAGCGGGACCCTCTGGGGCCAACGTCCTGACTTTC. This rearrangement joins TRBV7-9 to TRBJ2-6; 12 bases map to TRBD2. The CDR3 extends over 18 amino acids. Trimming cost V 4 bases and J 0 bases; bases outside gene matches: 4. CDR1 and CDR2 (germline): SEHNR, FQNEAQ (reference sequence).

The chain carries TRBV7-9 and TRBJ2-3; the match to TRBD2 covers 10 bases. There are 14 residues in the CDR3. Germline values: CDR1 SEHNR, CDR2 FQNEAQ (reference sequence). With V trimmed by 3 bases and J by 3 bases, 0 bases remained unmatched. CDR3: CASSFSGGTDTQYF. The CDR3, as DNA: TGTGCCAGCAGCTTTAGCGGGGGGACAGATACGCAGTATTTT.

The CDR3, as DNA: TGTGCCAGCAGCCCACGGGGGGGGAACACCGGGGAGCTGTTTTTT. Amino acid sequence: CASSPRGGNTGELFF. The gene calls are TRBV7-3 and TRBJ2-2; 8 nucleotides match TRBD2. Germline V gives CDR1 SGHTA, CDR2 FQGTGA. V dropped 5 bases and J dropped 1; count of bases not matched to a gene: 3. This CDR3 contains 15 residues.

The chain carries TRBV6-4 and TRBJ1-1, with a tentative D call TRBD1 (6 bases). The CDR3 is 14 residues long. V shed 4 bases and J shed 5 bases, with 14 bases lying between them. Germline CDR1 MRHNA, CDR2 SNTAGT. In DNA form, the CDR3 reads TGTGCCAGCAGTGTCGTAACAGGGTCAACTGAAGCTTTCTTT. Translated: CASSVVTGSTEAFF.

The rearrangement links TRBV6-5 to TRBJ1-1; possibly TRBD1 for D (5 bases). Germline CDR1 is MNHEY and CDR2 is SVGAGI. CDR3 length equals 14 residues. V lost 8 bases to trimming and J lost 0 bases, with 13 bases between them. CDR3 loop: CASLGRHMNTEAFF. CDR3 coding DNA: TGTGCCAGCTTGGGACGGCATATGAACACTGAAGCTTTCTTT.

The chain uses TRBV5-8 and TRBJ1-1; D unresolved. Trimming cost V 0 bases and J 1 base, with 16 bases left between them. This CDR3 is 17 amino acids long. The germline CDR1 and CDR2 sequences are SGHTS and YDEGEE. The CDR3 region is CASSLGPGWRSNTEAFF. The CDR3 region has the DNA TGTGCCAGCAGCTTGGGGCCCGGGTGGAGATCGAACACTGAAGCTTTCTTT.

V is TRBV4-2 and J is TRBJ2-2; D not certain. Germline loops: CDR1 LGHNA, CDR2 YNFKEQ. The germline V and J ends were trimmed by 1 base and 1 base, with 7 bases remaining between them. The CDR3 length is 15 residues. This CDR3 reads CASSQVGENTGELFF. CDR3 DNA sequence: TGTGCCAGCAGCCAAGTAGGCGAGAACACCGGGGAGCTGTTTTTT.

The count of this clone is one. This sequence joins TRBV6-2 or TRBV6-3 and TRBJ1-5; no reliable D call. The CDR3 length is 13 residues. Germline V gene lookup returns CDR1 MNHEY and CDR2 SVGEGT. The V end lost 3 bases, the J end lost 9 bases, and 12 bases lay between the germline ends. CDR3 residues: CASSYTVLGPQHF. The DNA for the CDR3 is TGTGCCAGCAGTTATACGGTTTTGGGGCCCCAGCATTTT.

The V and J genes are TRBV18 and TRBJ1-2; D is undetermined. Germline CDR1 KGHSH, CDR2 LQKENI. V lost 3 bases and J lost 4, with 24 bases in between. This CDR3 spans 18 amino acids. CDR3 sequence (DNA): TGTGCCAGCTCACCGGTCTCTATCCCTCTGCCCTGGGCCTATGGCTACACCTTC. It translates to CASSPVSIPLPWAYGYTF.

V is TRBV4-3 and J is TRBJ1-2; D call uncertain. The V and J ends lost 0 bases and 3 bases respectively, with 14 bases between them. The CDR3 contains 16 residues. CDR1 LGHNA and CDR2 YSLEER come from the germline V gene. The CDR3 loop is CASSQETDPRYYGYTF. The CDR3 DNA follows: TGCGCCAGCAGCCAAGAGACCGACCCCCGATACTATGGCTACACCTTC.

With regard to this clone: Other DNA sequences in the sample encode the same CDR3. The chain is built from TRBV27 and TRBJ2-6; D is undetermined. The CDR3 is 13 amino acids. Germline-derived CDR1 and CDR2 are MNHEY and SMNVEV (reference sequence). V lost 4 bases and J 1 base, leaving 2 bases between the germline ends. The CDR3: CASSYSGANVLTF. The DNA of the CDR3 is TGTGCCAGCAGTTATTCTGGGGCCAACGTCCTGACTTTC.

The V gene is TRBV19, the J gene TRBJ1-4, with 9 bases that match TRBD1. Germline CDR1 reads LNHDA; CDR2 reads SQIVND (reference sequence). V shed 3 bases and J 7 bases; nucleotides not matched to a gene: 6. This CDR3 comprises 15 residues. Written as DNA, the CDR3 is TGTGCCAGTAGTATTGGGGGACAGGGTTTTGAAAAACTGTTTTTT. Protein sequence: CASSIGGQGFEKLFF.

This clone showed up just a few times. This same CDR3 is encoded by further DNA sequences in the sample. V is TRBV2 and J is TRBJ1-1, with D unclear. Per germline, CDR1 SNHLY and CDR2 FYNNEI. V shed 7 bases and J shed 4 bases, with 10 bases lying between them. CDR3 size: 12 residues. The CDR3 nucleotides are TGTGCCAGCAACGACGAGGGCACTGAAGCTTTCTTT. Translated: CASNDEGTEAFF.